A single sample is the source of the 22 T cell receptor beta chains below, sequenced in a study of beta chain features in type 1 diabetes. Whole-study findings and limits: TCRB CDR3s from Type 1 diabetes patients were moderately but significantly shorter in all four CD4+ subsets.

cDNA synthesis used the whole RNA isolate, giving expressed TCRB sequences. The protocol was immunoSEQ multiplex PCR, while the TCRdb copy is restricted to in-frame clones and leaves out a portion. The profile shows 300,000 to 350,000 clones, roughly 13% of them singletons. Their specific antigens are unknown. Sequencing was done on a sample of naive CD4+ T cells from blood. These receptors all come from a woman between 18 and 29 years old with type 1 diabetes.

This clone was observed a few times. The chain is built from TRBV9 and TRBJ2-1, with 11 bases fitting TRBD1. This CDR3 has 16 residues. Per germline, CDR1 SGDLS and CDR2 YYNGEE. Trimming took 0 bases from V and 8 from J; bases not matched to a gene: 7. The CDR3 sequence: CASSVAWTGGVHEQFF. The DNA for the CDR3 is TGTGCCAGCAGCGTAGCTTGGACAGGGGGCGTGCATGAGCAGTTCTTC.

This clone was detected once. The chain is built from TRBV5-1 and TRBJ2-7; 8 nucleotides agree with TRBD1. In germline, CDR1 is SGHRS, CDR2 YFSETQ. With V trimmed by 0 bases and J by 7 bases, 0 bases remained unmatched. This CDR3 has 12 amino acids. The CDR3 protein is CASSLGDREQYF. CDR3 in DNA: TGCGCCAGCAGCTTGGGGGACAGGGAGCAGTACTTC.

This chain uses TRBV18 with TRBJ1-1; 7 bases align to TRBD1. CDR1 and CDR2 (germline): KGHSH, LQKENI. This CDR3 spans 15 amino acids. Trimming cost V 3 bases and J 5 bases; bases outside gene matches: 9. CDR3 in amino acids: CASSPSRQGRTEAFF. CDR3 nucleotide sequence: TGTGCCAGCTCACCTTCGAGACAGGGACGGACTGAAGCTTTCTTT. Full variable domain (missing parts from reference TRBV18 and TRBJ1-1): NAGVMQNPRHLVRRRGQEARLRCSPMKGHSHVYWYRQLPEEGLKFMVYLQKENIIDESGMPKERFSAEFPKEGPSILRIQQVVRGDSAAYFCASSPSRQGRTEAFFGQGTRLTVV.

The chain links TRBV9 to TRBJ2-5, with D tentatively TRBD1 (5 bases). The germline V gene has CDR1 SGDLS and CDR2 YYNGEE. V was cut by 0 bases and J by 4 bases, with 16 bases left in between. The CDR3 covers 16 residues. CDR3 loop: CASSVGTTEGGETQYF. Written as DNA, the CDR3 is TGTGCCAGCAGCGTAGGGACAACCGAAGGTGGAGAGACCCAGTACTTC.

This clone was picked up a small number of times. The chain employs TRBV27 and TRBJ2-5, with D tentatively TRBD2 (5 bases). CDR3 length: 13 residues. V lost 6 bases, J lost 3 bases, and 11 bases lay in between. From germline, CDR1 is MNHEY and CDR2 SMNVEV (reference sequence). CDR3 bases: TGTGCCAGCAGGCCTACTAGAAAAGAGACCCAGTACTTC. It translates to CASRPTRKETQYF.

This CDR3 reads CASSPLASSYEQYF. DNA of the CDR3: TGTGCCAGCTCACCGCTAGCAAGCTCCTACGAGCAGTACTTC. The chain recombines TRBV18 with TRBJ2-7, with D possibly TRBD2 on 5 matching bases. V was cut by 3 bases and J by 0 bases, with 9 bases left in between. The V gene's germline CDR1 is KGHSH and CDR2 LQKENI. The CDR3 runs to 14 residues.

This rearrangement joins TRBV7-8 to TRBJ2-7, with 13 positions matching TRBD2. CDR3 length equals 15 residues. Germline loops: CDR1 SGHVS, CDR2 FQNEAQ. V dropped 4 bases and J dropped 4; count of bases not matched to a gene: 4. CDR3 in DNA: TGTGCCAGCAGCTACGGGACTAGCGGGATTTACGAGCAGTACTTC. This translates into CASSYGTSGIYEQYF. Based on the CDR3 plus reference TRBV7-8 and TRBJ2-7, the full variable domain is GAGVSQSPRYKVAKRGQDVALRCDPISGHVSLFWYQQALGQGPEFLTYFQNEAQLDKSGLPSDRFFAERPEGSVSTLKIQRTQQEDSAVYLCASSYGTSGIYEQYFGPGTRLTVT.

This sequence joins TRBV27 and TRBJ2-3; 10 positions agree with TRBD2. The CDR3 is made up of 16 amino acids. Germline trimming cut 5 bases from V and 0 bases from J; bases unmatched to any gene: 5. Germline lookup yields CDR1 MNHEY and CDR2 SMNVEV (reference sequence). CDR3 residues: CASSPRTSGSTDTQYF. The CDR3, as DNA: TGTGCCAGCAGTCCACGGACTAGCGGAAGCACAGATACGCAGTATTTT.

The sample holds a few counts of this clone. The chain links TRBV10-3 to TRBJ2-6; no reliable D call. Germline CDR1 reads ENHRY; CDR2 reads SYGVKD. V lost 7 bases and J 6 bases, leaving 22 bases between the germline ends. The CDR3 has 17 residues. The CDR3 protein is CAIKSGQSPLLANVLTF. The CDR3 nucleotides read TGTGCCATCAAATCTGGGCAGAGCCCTTTGTTGGCCAACGTCCTGACTTTC.

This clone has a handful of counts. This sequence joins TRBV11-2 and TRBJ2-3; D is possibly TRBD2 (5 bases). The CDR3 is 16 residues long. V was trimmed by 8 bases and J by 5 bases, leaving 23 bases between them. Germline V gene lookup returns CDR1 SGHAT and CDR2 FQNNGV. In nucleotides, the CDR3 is TGTGCCAGCTCCTTCTTTCTGGCTAGCCTTAAAGATACGCAGTATTTT. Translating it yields CASSFFLASLKDTQYF.

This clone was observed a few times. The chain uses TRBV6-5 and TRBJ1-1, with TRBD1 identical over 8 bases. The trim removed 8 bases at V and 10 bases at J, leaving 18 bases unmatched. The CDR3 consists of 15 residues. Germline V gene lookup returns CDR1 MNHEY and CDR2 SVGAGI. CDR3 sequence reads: CASGKDRAPSGGAFF. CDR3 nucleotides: TGTGCCAGCGGGAAGGACAGGGCCCCGAGTGGAGGAGCTTTCTTT.

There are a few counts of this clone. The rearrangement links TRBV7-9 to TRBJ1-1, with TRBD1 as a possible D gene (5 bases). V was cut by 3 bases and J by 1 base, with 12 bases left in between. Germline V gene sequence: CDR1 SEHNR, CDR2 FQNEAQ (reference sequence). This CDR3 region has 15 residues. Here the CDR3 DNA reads TGTGCCAGCAGCTTCAGGGTCAGATCGAACACTGAAGCTTTCTTT. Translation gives CASSFRVRSNTEAFF.

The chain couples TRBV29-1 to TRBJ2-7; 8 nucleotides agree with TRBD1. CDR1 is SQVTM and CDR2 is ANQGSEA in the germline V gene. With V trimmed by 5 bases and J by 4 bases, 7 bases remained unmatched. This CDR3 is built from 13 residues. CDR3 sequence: CSVFRTGWYEQYF. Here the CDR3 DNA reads TGCAGCGTTTTTAGGACAGGGTGGTACGAGCAGTACTTC.

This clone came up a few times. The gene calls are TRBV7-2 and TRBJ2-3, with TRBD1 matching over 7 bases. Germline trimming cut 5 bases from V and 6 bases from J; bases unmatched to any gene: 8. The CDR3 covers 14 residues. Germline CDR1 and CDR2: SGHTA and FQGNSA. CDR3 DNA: TGTGCCAGCAGCCCTAGCCACAGGGGTGATACGCAGTATTTT. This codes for CASSPSHRGDTQYF.

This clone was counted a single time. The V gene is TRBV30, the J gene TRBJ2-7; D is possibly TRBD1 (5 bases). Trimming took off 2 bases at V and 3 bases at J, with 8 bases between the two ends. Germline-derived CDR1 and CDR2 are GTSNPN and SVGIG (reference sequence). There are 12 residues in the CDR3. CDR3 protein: CAWSIQGYEQYV. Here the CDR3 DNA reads TGTGCCTGGAGTATTCAGGGCTACGAGCAGTACGTC.

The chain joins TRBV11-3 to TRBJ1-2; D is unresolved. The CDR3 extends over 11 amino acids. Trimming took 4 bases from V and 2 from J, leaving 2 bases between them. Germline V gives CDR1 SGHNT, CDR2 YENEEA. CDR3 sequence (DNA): TGTGCCAGCAGCTCGAACTATGGCTACACCTTC. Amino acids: CASSSNYGYTF.

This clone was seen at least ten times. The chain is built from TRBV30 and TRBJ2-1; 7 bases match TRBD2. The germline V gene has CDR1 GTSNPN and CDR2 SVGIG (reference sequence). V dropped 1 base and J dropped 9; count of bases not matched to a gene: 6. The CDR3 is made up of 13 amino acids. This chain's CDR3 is CAWSGGSIREQFF. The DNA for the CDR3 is TGTGCCTGGAGTGGCGGGAGTATTCGTGAGCAGTTCTTC.

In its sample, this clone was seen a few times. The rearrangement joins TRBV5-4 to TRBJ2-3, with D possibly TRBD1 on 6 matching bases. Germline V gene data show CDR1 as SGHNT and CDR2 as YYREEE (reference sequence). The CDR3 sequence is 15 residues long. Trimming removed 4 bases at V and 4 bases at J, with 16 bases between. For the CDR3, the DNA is TGTGCCAGCAGCCCCGCACAGGGTTCAGCAGATACGCAGTATTTT. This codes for CASSPAQGSADTQYF.

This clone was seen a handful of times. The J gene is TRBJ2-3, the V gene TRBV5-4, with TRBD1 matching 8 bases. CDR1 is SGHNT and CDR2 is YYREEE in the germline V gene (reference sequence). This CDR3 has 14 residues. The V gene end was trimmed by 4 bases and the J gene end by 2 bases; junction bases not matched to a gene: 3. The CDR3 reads CASSNRGTTDTQYF. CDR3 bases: TGTGCCAGCAGCAACAGGGGGACCACAGATACGCAGTATTTT. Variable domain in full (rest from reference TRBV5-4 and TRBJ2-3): ETGVTQSPTHLIKTRGQQVTLRCSSQSGHNTVSWYQQALGQGPQFIFQYYREEENGRGNFPPRFSGLQFPNYSSELNVNALELDDSALYLCASSNRGTTDTQYFGPGTRLTVL.

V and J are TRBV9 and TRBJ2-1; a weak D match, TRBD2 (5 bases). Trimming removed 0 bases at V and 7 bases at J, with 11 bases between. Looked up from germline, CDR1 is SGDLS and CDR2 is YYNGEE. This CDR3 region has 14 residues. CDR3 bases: TGTGCCAGCAGCGTAGCTCTTTGGGAGAATGAGCAGTTCTTC. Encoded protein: CASSVALWENEQFF.

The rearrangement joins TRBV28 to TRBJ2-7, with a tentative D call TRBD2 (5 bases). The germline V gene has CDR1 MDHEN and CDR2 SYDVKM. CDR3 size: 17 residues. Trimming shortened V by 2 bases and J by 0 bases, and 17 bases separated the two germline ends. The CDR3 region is CASSLNSRRRVSYEQYV. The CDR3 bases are TGTGCCAGCAGTTTAAATAGTCGGCGGCGGGTCTCCTACGAGCAGTACGTC.

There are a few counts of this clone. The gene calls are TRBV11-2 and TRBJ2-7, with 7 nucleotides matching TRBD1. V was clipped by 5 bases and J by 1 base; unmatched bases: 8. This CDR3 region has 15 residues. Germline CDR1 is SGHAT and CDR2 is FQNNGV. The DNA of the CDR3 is TGTGCCAGCAGCGGATGGCCAGGGGGTTCCTACGAGCAGTACTTC. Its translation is CASSGWPGGSYEQYF.